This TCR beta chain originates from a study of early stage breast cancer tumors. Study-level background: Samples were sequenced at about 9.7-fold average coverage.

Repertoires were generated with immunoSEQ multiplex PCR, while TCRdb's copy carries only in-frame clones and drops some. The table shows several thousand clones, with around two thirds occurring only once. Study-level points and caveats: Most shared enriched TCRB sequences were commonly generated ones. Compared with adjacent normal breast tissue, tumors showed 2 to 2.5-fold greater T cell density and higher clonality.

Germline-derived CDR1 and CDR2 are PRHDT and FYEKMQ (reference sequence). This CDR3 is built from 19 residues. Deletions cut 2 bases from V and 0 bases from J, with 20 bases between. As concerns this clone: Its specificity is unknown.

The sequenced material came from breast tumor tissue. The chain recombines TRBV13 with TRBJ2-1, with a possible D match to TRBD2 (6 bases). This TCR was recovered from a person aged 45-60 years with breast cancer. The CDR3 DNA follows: TGTGCCAGCAGCTTATATACGAGGACGGGAGCGAACTCCTACAATGAGCAGTTCTTC. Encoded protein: CASSLYTRTGANSYNEQFF.